These T cell receptor beta chains were read from a single sample in a study of CD8 T cells in ankylosing spondylitis. TCRdb itself ran the 5' RACE reads through MiXCR, one entry per CDR3 protein. The profile shows a few hundred thousand distinct CDR3 sequences, 8% of them singletons. The sample was blood, either unsorted or a sorted T cell fraction (not recorded which). The receptors shown here come from a male donor with ankylosing spondylitis. CDR3s include the opening cysteine and the closing phenylalanine or tryptophan. Fields, in order: J gene, V gene, clone size, D gene, CDR3 protein, CDR3 DNA. D genes are given only for firm matches. Not every row has a clone size; where given, it reads once, few, many or a size class.

TRBJ2-4 TRBV4-1 NA NA CASSPDGLVDFVAKNIQYF TGCGCCAGCAGCCCCGACGGGTTAGTGGATTTCGTAGCCAAAAACATTCAGTACTTC
TRBJ2-7 TRBV6-9 few NA CASSYRGTDPTGRLDYEQYF TGTGCCAGCAGTTATCGCGGAACCGACCCAACAGGGAGATTGGACTACGAGCAGTACTTC
TRBJ2-7 TRBV10-3 NA TRBD1 CATTGGSYEQYF TGTGCCACCACAGGGGGCTCTTACGAGCAGTACTTC
TRBJ2-1 TRBV5-1 few TRBD1 CASSGRTGGPLEQFF TGCGCCAGCAGTGGTCGGACAGGGGGTCCACTTGAGCAGTTCTTC
TRBJ1-5 TRBV12-3/TRBV12-4 many NA CASSPWGNQPQHF TGTGCCAGCAGCCCTTGGGGCAATCAGCCCCAGCATTTT
TRBJ2-5 TRBV29-1 few NA CSVTGSWETQYF TGCAGCGTTACAGGGAGTTGGGAGACCCAGTACTTC
TRBJ2-3 TRBV12-5 few TRBD2 CASAPLAGGLRITDTQYF TGTGCTAGTGCCCCCTTAGCGGGAGGGCTAAGAATCACAGATACGCAGTATTTT
TRBJ2-5 TRBV28 NA NA CASTTPYRVTETQYF TGTGCCAGCACCACACCCTACAGGGTCACGGAGACCCAGTACTTC
TRBJ2-2 TRBV6-1 NA NA CASSQFRGTGELFF TGTGCCAGCAGTCAATTCAGGGGCACCGGGGAGCTGTTTTTT
TRBJ2-1 TRBV7-9 NA TRBD2 CASSRPRTSGKGNEQFF TGTGCCAGCAGTCGGCCCCGGACTAGCGGGAAGGGCAATGAGCAGTTCTTC
TRBJ1-5 TRBV28 few NA CASIRGTGRSQPQHF TGTGCCAGCATTAGGGGCACAGGGAGAAGTCAGCCCCAGCATTTT
TRBJ2-7 TRBV12-3/TRBV12-4 many TRBD2 CASSLLAGGDEQYF TGTGCCAGCAGTTTATTAGCGGGAGGGGACGAGCAGTACTTC
TRBJ1-1 TRBV12-3/TRBV12-4 many NA CASSLIRGSTEAFF TGTGCCAGCAGTCTCATCAGGGGTAGTACTGAAGCTTTCTTT
TRBJ1-4 TRBV7-9 NA NA CASSLTWENEKLFF TGTGCCAGCAGCCTCACATGGGAGAATGAAAAACTGTTTTTT
TRBJ2-7 TRBV5-1 few TRBD2 CASNWGLAGSNEQYF TGCGCCAGCAACTGGGGACTAGCGGGATCCAACGAGCAGTACTTC
TRBJ2-3 TRBV11-2 NA NA CASSLDSGGASTDTQYF TGTGCCAGCAGCTTAGATTCCGGCGGGGCGAGCACAGATACGCAGTATTTT
TRBJ1-1 TRBV20-1 NA TRBD1 CSASRSGTGVRVNTEAFF TGCAGTGCTAGTAGATCCGGGACAGGGGTCCGAGTGAACACTGAAGCTTTCTTT